The entry below gives a single T cell receptor beta chain sequence along with its context. This CDR3 spans 15 amino acids. Germline-derived CDR1 and CDR2 are MGHRA and YSYEKL. The ends lost 4 bases at V and 0 bases at J; junction bases unmatched: 5. The sample belongs to a study of beta chain features in type 1 diabetes. The investigators reverse transcribed all of the isolated RNA, so they sequenced expressed TCRB transcripts. TCRdb keeps only in-frame clones here, not all; method: immunoSEQ multiplex PCR. The table shows hundreds of thousands of clones, with about 16% occurring only once. The receptor comes from a man aged 18 to 30 in good health. This rearrangement joins TRBV4-1 to TRBJ2-7; 8 positions match TRBD2. Input material: naive CD4+ T cells from blood. CDR3 in amino acids: CASSPDREGSYEQYF. CDR3 sequence (DNA): TGCGCCAGCAGCCCCGATCGGGAGGGCTCCTACGAGCAGTACTTC.